This paragraph covers one T cell receptor beta chain sequence. The sample belongs to a study of Tregs in tolerant kidney transplant recipients. Sequencing used immunoSEQ multiplex PCR; TCRdb keeps in-frame clones, though not all of them. The sample consists of about 66,000 clones, roughly 92% of them appearing once. Germline lookup yields CDR1 SGHVS and CDR2 FQNEAQ. The V segment lost 5 bases and the J segment 4 bases; nucleotides outside the gene matches: 5. This CDR3 comprises 14 residues. The sequence was obtained from a human donor who received a combined kidney and bone marrow transplant. The chain links TRBV7-8 to TRBJ1-1, with 9 positions matching TRBD1. The source was CD8+ T cells from blood, collected before the transplant. CDR3 coding DNA: TGTGCCAGCAGCGAGGGACAGGGTCGCACTGAAGCTTTCTTT. Its protein product is CASSEGQGRTEAFF.